What follows are 3 T cell receptor beta chains derived from one specimen sequenced in a study of brain T cells in children with intractable seizures. Time point of the sample: blood from clinic visit 5 months post-surgery; TSC patient then seizure free. The method was immunoSEQ multiplex PCR; TCRdb's version includes in-frame clones alone and lacks a portion of them. The sample holds 300,000 to 400,000 clones, nearly 95% seen once. The specimen was peripheral blood, collected approximately 5 months after surgery. These receptors all stem from a boy less than two years old with tuberous sclerosis and intractable seizures.

V usage is TRBV19 and J usage is TRBJ1-3; tentatively, D is TRBD1 (6 bases). The CDR3 sequence is 17 residues long. The germline V and J ends were trimmed by 3 bases and 0 bases, with 15 bases remaining between them. Germline CDR1 is LNHDA and CDR2 is SQIVND (reference sequence). Here the CDR3 DNA reads TGTGCCAGTAGTATGGGGGCTATCCTGTCCTCTGGAAACACCATATATTTT. The encoded protein is CASSMGAILSSGNTIYF.

The J gene is TRBJ1-2, the V gene TRBV6-5, with 8 bases that match TRBD1. The J segment lost 7 bases and the V segment lost 6 bases, leaving 7 bases of the junction unmatched. Germline CDR1 and CDR2: MNHEY and SVGAGI. CDR3 length equals 13 residues. For the CDR3, the DNA is TGTGCCAGCAGCCGGACAGGGCAGGGTGGCTACACCTTC. This translates into CASSRTGQGGYTF.

The rearrangement links TRBV9 to TRBJ1-6, with 7 bases identical to TRBD1. Germline values: CDR1 SGDLS, CDR2 YYNGEE. This CDR3 region has 16 residues. V shed 0 bases, J shed 3 bases, and the junction held 3 bases outside the gene matches. CDR3 nucleotides: TGTGCCAGCAGCGTAGCAGGGGGGAACTATAATTCACCCCTCCACTTT. Translation: CASSVAGGNYNSPLHF.